A selection of T cell receptor beta chains follows, all from one sample in a study of blood T cell repertoires in COVID-19. Profiled with immunoSEQ multiplex PCR; TCRdb holds only in-frame clones, not every one. The sample consists of about 330,000 clones, approximately 90% of them appearing once. The sequencing input was PBMCs or T cells enriched from blood (not recorded which). These TCRs come from a woman younger than 30 who had recovered from COVID-19. Both conserved end residues are part of each CDR3. The order of the fields is D gene, J gene, clone size, V gene, CDR3 protein, CDR3 DNA. The D gene is left open where the match is weak. For some rows the clone size is stated as once, few or many, or as a class when expanded; others skip it.

- TRBJ2-5 - TRBV9 CASSPPVSETQYF TGTGCCAGCAGCCCCCCGGTTTCGGAGACCCAGTACTTC
TRBD2 TRBJ2-1 - TRBV5-1 CASSLLLAGGEQFF TGCGCCAGCAGCTTGCTACTAGCGGGTGGCGAGCAGTTCTTC
- TRBJ1-6 once TRBV11-3 CASSLGGGSGSPLHF TGTGCCAGCAGCTTAGGAGGAGGGTCGGGTTCACCCCTCCACTTT
TRBD1 TRBJ1-1 - TRBV3-1/TRBV3-2 CASSQGFTGGTEAFF TGTGCCAGCAGCCAAGGGTTTACAGGGGGCACTGAAGCTTTCTTT
TRBD1 TRBJ2-1 - TRBV18 CASSLNQGVRGNEQFF TGTGCCAGCTCCTTGAACCAGGGGGTCCGGGGTAATGAGCAGTTCTTC
- TRBJ1-2 - TRBV9 CASSGDRPLGYGYTF TGTGCCAGCAGCGGAGACAGGCCGCTCGGCTATGGCTACACCTTC
TRBD1 TRBJ1-5 - TRBV5-1 CASRGGTASNQPQHF TGCGCCAGCAGGGGTGGGACAGCGAGCAATCAGCCCCAGCATTTT
TRBD2 TRBJ2-2 - TRBV6-6 CASSSSGSAGELFF TGTGCCAGCAGCTCTAGCGGGAGTGCCGGGGAGCTGTTTTTT
TRBD1 TRBJ2-1 - TRBV3-1/TRBV3-2 CASSQEGSRGLQQFF TGTGCCAGCAGCCAAGAAGGATCAAGGGGGCTACAGCAGTTCTTC
- TRBJ2-6 - TRBV6-1 CASSEALDRYSGANVLTF TGTGCCAGCAGTGAAGCGCTAGACCGTTACTCTGGGGCCAACGTCCTGACTTTC
TRBD1 TRBJ1-2 - TRBV30 CAWSAGQGRRYTF TGTGCCTGGAGTGCAGGACAGGGAAGGCGCTACACCTTC
- TRBJ2-1 - TRBV5-5 CASSLVLARTYNEQFF TGTGCCAGCAGCTTGGTATTAGCCAGAACCTACAATGAGCAGTTCTTC
TRBD2 TRBJ2-1 once TRBV4-1 CASSLALGAGGWDNEQFF TGCGCCAGCAGCCTGGCCCTAGGGGCCGGGGGGTGGGACAATGAGCAGTTCTTC
TRBD1 TRBJ1-1 - TRBV5-1 CASRASNRGGTEAFF TGCGCCAGCAGGGCCTCTAACAGGGGAGGCACTGAAGCTTTCTTT
TRBD1 TRBJ2-2 - TRBV5-1 CASSLVGTVNTGELFF TGCGCCAGCAGCTTGGTAGGGACAGTCAACACCGGGGAGCTGTTTTTT
- TRBJ1-1 - TRBV5-5 CASSLGGSTEAFF TGTGCCAGCAGCTTGGGAGGGAGCACTGAAGCTTTCTTT
TRBD2 TRBJ2-1 - TRBV27 CASSFLAGENEQFF TGTGCCAGCAGTTTCCTAGCGGGAGAGAATGAGCAGTTCTTC
- TRBJ2-2 - TRBV5-4 CASSDSRRAGELFF TGTGCCAGCAGCGACTCTCGACGGGCCGGGGAGCTGTTTTTT
- TRBJ1-2 - TRBV3-1/TRBV3-2 CASSQEPAGSVYGYTF TGTGCCAGCAGCCAAGAACCCGCAGGGTCGGTCTATGGCTACACCTTC
- TRBJ2-7 once TRBV9 CASSLLQGGEQYF TGTGCCAGCAGCTTATTACAGGGTGGCGAGCAGTACTTC
TRBD2 TRBJ2-2 few TRBV6-4 CASSSTDSAGGPKHTGELFF TGTGCCAGCAGCTCCACGGATTCAGCGGGAGGGCCTAAGCACACCGGGGAGCTGTTTTTT
- TRBJ2-1 once TRBV9 CASSVAGTYYNEQFF TGTGCCAGCAGCGTAGCAGGGACATACTACAATGAGCAGTTCTTC
- TRBJ1-2 - TRBV19 CASSMRGGVGYTF TGTGCCAGTAGTATGCGAGGAGGGGTCGGCTACACCTTC
TRBD1 TRBJ2-2 - TRBV6-5 CASSPDRGDTGELFF TGTGCCAGCAGTCCCGACAGGGGGGACACCGGGGAGCTGTTTTTT
TRBD1 TRBJ1-2 - TRBV9 CASSVGGQGYGYTF TGTGCCAGCAGCGTAGGTGGACAGGGCTATGGCTACACCTTC
- TRBJ1-1 - TRBV15 CATSGFSTEAFF TGTGCCACCAGCGGTTTCAGTACTGAAGCTTTCTTT
TRBD1 TRBJ1-1 - TRBV5-1 CASSRDRGTEAFF TGCGCCAGCAGCAGGGACAGGGGCACTGAAGCTTTCTTT
TRBD1 TRBJ1-2 - TRBV5-1 CASSYKTLLRDREDGYTF TGCGCCAGCAGCTACAAGACGTTACTCCGGGACAGGGAGGATGGCTACACCTTC
TRBD1 TRBJ1-3 few TRBV7-9 CASSGLDRVETGNTIYF TGTGCCAGCAGCGGACTGGACAGGGTTGAAACTGGAAACACCATATATTTT
- TRBJ2-1 - TRBV4-1 CASSQAGESYNEQFF TGCGCCAGCAGCCAAGCGGGGGAGTCCTACAATGAGCAGTTCTTC
- TRBJ1-4 few TRBV5-8 CASSLDSGNEKLFF TGTGCCAGCAGCTTGGACAGTGGTAATGAAAAACTGTTTTTT
- TRBJ1-2 - TRBV18 CASSPGDRRVYGYTF TGTGCCAGCTCACCAGGCGACAGGCGCGTTTATGGCTACACCTTC
TRBD1 TRBJ1-2 few TRBV30 CAWSKGQAYYGYTF TGTGCCTGGAGTAAGGGACAGGCCTACTATGGCTACACCTTC
TRBD2 TRBJ2-5 - TRBV27 CASRRLAGGRGETQYF TGTGCCAGCAGAAGACTAGCGGGGGGCAGGGGAGAGACCCAGTACTTC
- TRBJ2-2 - TRBV12-5 CASGPTRLAGELFF TGTGCTAGTGGTCCCACCCGACTAGCCGGGGAGCTGTTTTTT
- TRBJ2-7 - TRBV3-1/TRBV3-2 CASSQGVRNEQYF TGTGCCAGCAGCCAAGGAGTTAGAAACGAGCAGTACTTC
TRBD1 TRBJ2-3 few TRBV7-6 CASSLRQGAGDTQYF TGTGCCAGCAGCTTAAGACAGGGGGCCGGAGATACGCAGTATTTT
- TRBJ1-4 - TRBV15 CATSGGDISTNEKLFF TGTGCCACCAGCGGAGGGGACATATCAACTAATGAAAAACTGTTTTTT
- TRBJ2-1 - TRBV4-1 CASSQDSTANEQFF TGCGCCAGCAGCCAAGATAGCACGGCCAATGAGCAGTTCTTC
- TRBJ1-2 - TRBV12-3/TRBV12-4 CASNGGGNYGYTF TGTGCCAGCAATGGGGGAGGAAACTATGGCTACACCTTC
- TRBJ2-7 - TRBV6-1 CASSEPPGRGPSEQYF TGTGCCAGCAGTGAACCACCGGGCAGGGGTCCATCCGAGCAGTACTTC
TRBD1 TRBJ2-5 - TRBV24-1 CATSDITGVGETQYF TGTGCCACCAGTGATATTACAGGGGTCGGTGAGACCCAGTACTTC
TRBD2 TRBJ2-5 - TRBV7-8 CASSKRTSGGETQYF TGTGCCAGCAGCAAAAGGACTAGCGGGGGAGAGACCCAGTACTTC
- TRBJ1-2 - TRBV19 CASSLVEEGTYGYTF TGTGCCAGTAGTCTGGTTGAGGAGGGGACCTATGGCTACACCTTC
- TRBJ2-7 - TRBV7-6 CASSPGQHTYEQYF TGTGCCAGCAGCCCCGGACAGCATACCTACGAGCAGTACTTC
TRBD2 TRBJ2-7 - TRBV4-1 CASSHTGTSIYEQYF TGCGCCAGCAGTCACACCGGGACTAGCATTTACGAGCAGTACTTC
- TRBJ1-2 once TRBV7-2 CASSLVSRTGRGYTF TGTGCCAGCAGCTTAGTTTCACGTACCGGGAGGGGCTACACCTTC
- TRBJ2-1 - TRBV29-1 CSVVRENYNEQFF TGCAGCGTTGTCAGGGAAAATTACAATGAGCAGTTCTTC
- TRBJ1-1 - TRBV27 CASSPRREAEAFF TGTGCCAGCAGCCCGCGGAGGGAAGCTGAAGCTTTCTTT